This T cell receptor (beta chain) was profiled in a study of immune cell composition in non-small cell lung cancer. Assay used: immunoSEQ multiplex PCR; TCRdb lists only in-frame clones, some missing. The repertoire holds a few thousand clones, with 70% to 90% as singletons. Germline-derived CDR1 and CDR2 are MNHEY and SMNVEV (reference sequence). With 5 bases removed from V and 2 bases from J, the gap between germline ends came to 18 bases. The CDR3 sequence is 17 residues long. The V gene is TRBV27, the J gene TRBJ2-2; no reliable D call. The sequence was collected from a human donor with non-small cell lung cancer. Material for sequencing was lung tumor tissue. In DNA, the CDR3 is TGTGCCAGCAGTCCCCAGATACCCGGAGAAAACACCGGGGAGCTGTTTTTT. It translates to CASSPQIPGENTGELFF.